The rows below give T cell receptor beta chains drawn from one sample of a study of beta chain features in type 1 diabetes. Profiling relied on immunoSEQ multiplex PCR, and the TCRdb table lists in-frame clones only, not all of them. The table has about 150,000 clones, approximately 8.1% seen once; the top ten hold 0.65%. The sequencing sample was made of central memory CD4+ T cells from blood. The receptors come from a man aged 18 to 30 in good health. CDR3s leave out the opening cysteine and the closing phenylalanine or tryptophan.

CDR3 protein: ASSWGGGNQPQH
J gene: TRBJ1-5
CDR3 length: 12
V gene: TRBV7-9

CDR3 protein: ASSQTGFGGAGEQF
J gene: TRBJ2-1
CDR3 length: 14
V gene: TRBV7-8

CDR3 protein: ASSLGGEENTEAF
J gene: TRBJ1-1
CDR3 length: 13
V gene: TRBV7-9

CDR3 protein: ASGPGLAGGQPDTQY
J gene: TRBJ2-3
CDR3 length: 15
V gene: TRBV12-5

CDR3 protein: ASSLKVGLRGDTQY
J gene: TRBJ2-3
CDR3 length: 14
V gene: TRBV27

CDR3 protein: ASSVQEGAYGYT
J gene: TRBJ1-2
CDR3 length: 12
V gene: TRBV9

CDR3 protein: ASSQEFRAVDEQY
J gene: TRBJ2-7
CDR3 length: 13
V gene: TRBV4-3

CDR3 protein: ASSRGQSTDTQY
J gene: TRBJ2-3
CDR3 length: 12
V gene: TRBV5-1

CDR3 protein: ATESAGEKLF
J gene: TRBJ1-4
CDR3 length: 10
V gene: TRBV19

CDR3 protein: ATASGGHYYGYT
J gene: TRBJ1-2
CDR3 length: 12
V gene: TRBV2

CDR3 protein: ASSELAGAPREQY
J gene: TRBJ2-7
CDR3 length: 13
V gene: TRBV7-2

CDR3 protein: ASSLGTSGKAYNEQF
J gene: TRBJ2-1
CDR3 length: 15
V gene: TRBV5-8

CDR3 protein: ASGQGGPYEQY
J gene: TRBJ2-7
CDR3 length: 11
V gene: TRBV2

CDR3 protein: ASSGTVLREKLF
J gene: TRBJ1-4
CDR3 length: 12
V gene: TRBV6-1

CDR3 protein: ASSPNGEGSYEQY
J gene: TRBJ2-7
CDR3 length: 13
V gene: TRBV19

CDR3 protein: ASSLLADYGYT
J gene: TRBJ1-2
CDR3 length: 11
V gene: TRBV28

CDR3 protein: ASSSASGRLDEQF
J gene: TRBJ2-1
CDR3 length: 13
V gene: TRBV28

CDR3 protein: ASSYGQSYEQY
J gene: TRBJ2-7
CDR3 length: 11
V gene: TRBV7-7

CDR3 protein: ASSLAWNTDNEKLF
J gene: TRBJ1-4
CDR3 length: 14
V gene: TRBV27

CDR3 protein: ASSSPERDFWGNTIY
J gene: TRBJ1-3
CDR3 length: 15
V gene: TRBV7-2

CDR3 protein: ASSLQAGLSYEQY
J gene: TRBJ2-7
CDR3 length: 13
V gene: TRBV28

CDR3 protein: ASSYLGQETQY
J gene: TRBJ2-5
CDR3 length: 11
V gene: TRBV6-6

CDR3 protein: ASSGATSGHQETQY
J gene: TRBJ2-5
CDR3 length: 14
V gene: TRBV6-1

CDR3 protein: ASSSEGSGDSYEQY
J gene: TRBJ2-7
CDR3 length: 14
V gene: TRBV13

CDR3 protein: ASSLGTGGVGNQPQH
J gene: TRBJ1-5
CDR3 length: 15
V gene: TRBV5-8

CDR3 protein: ASSLQGGTEAF
J gene: TRBJ1-1
CDR3 length: 11
V gene: TRBV5-4

CDR3 protein: ASSYLQDSQETQY
J gene: TRBJ2-5
CDR3 length: 13
V gene: TRBV6-5

CDR3 protein: ASSQDTEAGGDTQY
J gene: TRBJ2-3
CDR3 length: 14
V gene: TRBV4-2

CDR3 protein: SVSESNTGELF
J gene: TRBJ2-2
CDR3 length: 11
V gene: TRBV29-1

CDR3 protein: SVEYRASGIIRSEQF
J gene: TRBJ2-1
CDR3 length: 15
V gene: TRBV29-1

CDR3 protein: ASSKNRGQGGYT
J gene: TRBJ1-2
CDR3 length: 12
V gene: TRBV4-3

CDR3 protein: AMRDSGANVLT
J gene: TRBJ2-6
CDR3 length: 11
V gene: TRBV10-3

CDR3 protein: ASRQYYGYT
J gene: TRBJ1-2
CDR3 length: 9
V gene: TRBV6-5

CDR3 protein: ASSLGLGGTEAF
J gene: TRBJ1-1
CDR3 length: 12
V gene: TRBV13

CDR3 protein: ASSVEGTGGYSGNTIY
J gene: TRBJ1-3
CDR3 length: 16
V gene: TRBV9